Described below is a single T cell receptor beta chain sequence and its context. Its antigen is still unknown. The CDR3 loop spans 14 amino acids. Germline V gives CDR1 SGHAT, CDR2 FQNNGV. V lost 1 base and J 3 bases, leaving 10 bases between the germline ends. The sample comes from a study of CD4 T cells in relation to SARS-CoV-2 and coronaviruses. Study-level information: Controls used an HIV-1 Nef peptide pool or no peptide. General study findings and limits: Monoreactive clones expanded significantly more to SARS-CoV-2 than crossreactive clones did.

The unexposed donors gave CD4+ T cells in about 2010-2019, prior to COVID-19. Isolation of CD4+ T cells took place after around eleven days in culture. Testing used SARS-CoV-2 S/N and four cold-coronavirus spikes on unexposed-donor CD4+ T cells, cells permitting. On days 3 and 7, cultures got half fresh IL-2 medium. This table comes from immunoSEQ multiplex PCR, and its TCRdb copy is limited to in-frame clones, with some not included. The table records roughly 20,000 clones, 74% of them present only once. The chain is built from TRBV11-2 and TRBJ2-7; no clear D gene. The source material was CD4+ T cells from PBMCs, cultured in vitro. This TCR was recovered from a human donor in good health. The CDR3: CASSLGQTFYEQYF. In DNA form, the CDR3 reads TGTGCCAGCAGCTTAGGACAAACCTTCTACGAGCAGTACTTC. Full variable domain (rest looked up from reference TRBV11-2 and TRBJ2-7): EAGVAQSPRYKIIEKRQSVAFWCNPISGHATLYWYQQILGQGPKLLIQFQNNGVVDDSQLPKDRFSAERLKGVDSTLKIQPAKLEDSAVYLCASSLGQTFYEQYFGPGTRLTVT.